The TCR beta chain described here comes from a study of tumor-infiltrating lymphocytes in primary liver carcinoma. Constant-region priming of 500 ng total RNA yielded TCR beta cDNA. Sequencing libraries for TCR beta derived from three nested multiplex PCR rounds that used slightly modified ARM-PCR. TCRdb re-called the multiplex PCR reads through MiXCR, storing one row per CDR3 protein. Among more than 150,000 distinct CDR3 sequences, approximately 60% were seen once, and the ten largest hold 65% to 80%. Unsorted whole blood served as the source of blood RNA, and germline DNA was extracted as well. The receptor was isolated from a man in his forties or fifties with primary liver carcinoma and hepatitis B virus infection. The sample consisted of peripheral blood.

CDR3 coding DNA: TGTGCCAGCAACGAACCTGGACAGGGGGCGAGTCAGCCCCAGCATTTT. Its protein is CASNEPGQGASQPQHF. V is TRBV6-1 and J is TRBJ1-5; 11 bases align to TRBD1. The CDR3 is 16 residues long. The V and J ends lost 7 bases and 6 bases, in that order; junction bases with no gene match: 11. Germline loops: CDR1 MNHNS, CDR2 SASEGT.